This T cell receptor (beta chain) was documented in a study of T cells in Graves' hyperthyroidism and ophthalmopathy. What was amplified from RNA transcripts were TCR beta CDR3 regions. HTBI primers were employed in a first-round RT-PCR of the TCR CDR3. TCRdb re-called the multiplex PCR reads through MiXCR, storing one row per CDR3 protein. Of hundreds of thousands of distinct CDR3 sequences in the sample, 12% to 15% are singletons; the top ten hold roughly a tenth. Remarks on this clonotype: An end of the junction does not agree with germline; a read error may underlie this.

The sequenced sample consisted of blood. This receptor was identified in a young woman with Graves' hyperthyroidism.

CDR3: CANSEAPGVGNTIYF. The CDR3 coding sequence is TGTGCCAACAGTGAAGCACCGGGGGTTGGAAACACCATATATTTT. The V gene is TRBV6-1, the J gene TRBJ1-3; weak D call: TRBD1 (5 bases). The CDR3 runs to 15 residues. Germline CDR1 MNHNS, CDR2 SASEGT.